Presented here are 2 T cell receptor beta chains from one specimen sequenced in a study of T cell responses to AZD1222 COVID-19 vaccine. Generated by immunoSEQ multiplex PCR, the TCRdb table keeps only in-frame clones and is missing some. The table has over 90,000 clones, about nine tenths seen once; the top ten hold less than 55%. This sample comprised peripheral blood, obtained on day 0 of AZD1222 vaccination. All receptors derive from an adult in good health.

The chain has TRBV27 and TRBJ1-6, with no clear D. The CDR3 runs 15 residues. The V and J ends lost 6 bases and 6 bases respectively, with 15 bases between them. Germline CDR1 is MNHEY and CDR2 is SMNVEV (reference sequence). DNA of the CDR3: TGTGCCAGCAGCAAAACGGGCTGGGGTAATTCACCCCTCCACTTT. Translating gives CASSKTGWGNSPLHF.

This chain uses TRBV24-1 with TRBJ2-5; 7 bases agree with TRBD2. The CDR3 is made up of 15 amino acids. Germline V gene sequence: CDR1 KGHDR, CDR2 SFDVKD. Trimming took 1 base from V and 5 from J; bases not matched to a gene: 6. CDR3 DNA sequence: TGTGCCACCAGTGATTTAATTGACGGGAGGGAGACCCAGTACTTC. Translated, it gives CATSDLIDGRETQYF.